This TCR beta chain was sequenced in a study of brain T cells in children with intractable seizures. Some clones are missing from TCRdb's copy, which holds only in-frame ones; the method was immunoSEQ multiplex PCR. The sample lists about 320,000 clones, more than 85% occurring once. Whole-study findings and limits: Patients' HCMV serostatus was unknown; virus specificity rests on CDR3 similarity alone.

Per germline, CDR1 MNHEY and CDR2 SVGAGI. V lost 0 bases, J lost 5 bases, and 10 bases lay in between. The CDR3 has 15 residues. A note on this clone: Its antigen remains unidentified.

As for time point: blood from clinic visit 5 months post-surgery; TSC patient then seizure free. Patients received at least one anti-epileptic drug before surgery. The TCR originated in a boy in the first two years of life with tuberous sclerosis and intractable seizures. The source material was peripheral blood, sampled more than 4 months after surgery. V gene TRBV6-5 combines with J gene TRBJ1-4; D gene uncertain. CDR3 residues: CASSYSQASNEKLFF. CDR3 coding DNA: TGTGCCAGCAGTTACTCCCAGGCTTCGAATGAAAAACTGTTTTTT.